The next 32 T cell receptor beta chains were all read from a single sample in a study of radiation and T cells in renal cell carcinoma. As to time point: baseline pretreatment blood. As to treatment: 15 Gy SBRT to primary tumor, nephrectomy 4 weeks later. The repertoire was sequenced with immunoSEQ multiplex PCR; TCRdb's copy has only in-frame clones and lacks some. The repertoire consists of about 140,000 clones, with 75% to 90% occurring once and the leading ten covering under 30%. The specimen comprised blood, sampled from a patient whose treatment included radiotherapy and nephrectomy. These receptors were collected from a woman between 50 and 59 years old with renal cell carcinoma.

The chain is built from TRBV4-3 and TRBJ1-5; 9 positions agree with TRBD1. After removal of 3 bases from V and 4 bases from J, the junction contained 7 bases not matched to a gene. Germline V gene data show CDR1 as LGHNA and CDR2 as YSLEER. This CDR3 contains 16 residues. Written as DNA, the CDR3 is TGCGCCAGCAGCCAGCCGGGACAGGGTGCGAATCAGCCCCAGCATTTT. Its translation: CASSQPGQGANQPQHF.

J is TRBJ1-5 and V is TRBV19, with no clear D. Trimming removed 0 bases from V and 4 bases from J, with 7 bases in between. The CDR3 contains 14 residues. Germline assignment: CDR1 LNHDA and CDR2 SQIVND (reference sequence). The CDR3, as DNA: TGTGCCAGTAGTATAGAACAGTTTAATCAGCCCCAGCATTTT. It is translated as CASSIEQFNQPQHF.

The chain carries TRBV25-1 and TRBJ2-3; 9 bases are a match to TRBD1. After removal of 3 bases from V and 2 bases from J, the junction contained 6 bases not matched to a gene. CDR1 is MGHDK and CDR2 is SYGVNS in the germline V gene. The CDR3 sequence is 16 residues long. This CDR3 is CASSDRTGDDTDTQYF. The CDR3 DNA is TGTGCCAGCAGTGATCGGACAGGGGATGACACAGATACGCAGTATTTT.

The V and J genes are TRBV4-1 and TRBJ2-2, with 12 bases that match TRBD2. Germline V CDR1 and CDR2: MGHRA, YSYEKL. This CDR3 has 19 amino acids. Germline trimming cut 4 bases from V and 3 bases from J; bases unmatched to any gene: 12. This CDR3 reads CASSPRLAGVVLDTGELFF. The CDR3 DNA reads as TGCGCCAGCAGCCCCCGACTAGCGGGAGTGGTATTAGACACCGGGGAGCTGTTTTTT.

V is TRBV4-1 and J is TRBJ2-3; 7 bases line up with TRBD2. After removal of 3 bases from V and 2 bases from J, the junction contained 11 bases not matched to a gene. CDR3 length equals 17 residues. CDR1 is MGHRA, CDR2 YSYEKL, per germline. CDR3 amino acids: CASSHTRASGYTDTQYF. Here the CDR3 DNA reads TGCGCCAGCAGCCATACCAGGGCTAGCGGCTACACAGATACGCAGTATTTT.

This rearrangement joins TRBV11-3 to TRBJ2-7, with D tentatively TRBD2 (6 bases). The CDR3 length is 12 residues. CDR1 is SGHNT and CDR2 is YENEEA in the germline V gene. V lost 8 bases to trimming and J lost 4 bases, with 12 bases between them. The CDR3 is CASGMSGYEQYF. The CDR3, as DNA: TGTGCCAGCGGGATGAGCGGGTACGAGCAGTACTTC.

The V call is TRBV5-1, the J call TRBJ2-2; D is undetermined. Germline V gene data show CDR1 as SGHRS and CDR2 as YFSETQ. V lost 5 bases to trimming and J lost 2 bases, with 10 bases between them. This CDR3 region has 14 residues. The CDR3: CASSFTDNTGELFF. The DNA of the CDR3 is TGCGCCAGCAGTTTCACAGATAACACCGGGGAGCTGTTTTTT.

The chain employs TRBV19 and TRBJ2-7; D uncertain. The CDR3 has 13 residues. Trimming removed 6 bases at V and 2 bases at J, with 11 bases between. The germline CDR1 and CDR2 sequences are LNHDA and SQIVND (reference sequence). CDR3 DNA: TGTGCCAGTAGCCAAGCGCTCCCCTACGAGCAGTACTTC. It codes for CASSQALPYEQYF.

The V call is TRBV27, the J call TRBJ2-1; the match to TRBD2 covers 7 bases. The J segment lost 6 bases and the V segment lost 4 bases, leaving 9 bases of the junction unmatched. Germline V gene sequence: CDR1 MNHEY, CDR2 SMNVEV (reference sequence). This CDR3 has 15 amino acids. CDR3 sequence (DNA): TGTGCCAGCAGTTCGACAATGGGACTATCCAATGAGCAGTTCTTC. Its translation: CASSSTMGLSNEQFF.

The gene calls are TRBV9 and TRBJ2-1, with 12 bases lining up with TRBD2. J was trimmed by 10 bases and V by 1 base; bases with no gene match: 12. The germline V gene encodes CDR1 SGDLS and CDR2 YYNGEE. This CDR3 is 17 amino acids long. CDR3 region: CASSVSSLAGGLGEQFF. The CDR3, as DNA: TGTGCCAGCAGCGTATCGTCCCTAGCGGGGGGGCTAGGGGAGCAGTTCTTC. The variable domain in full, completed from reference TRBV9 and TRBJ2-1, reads DSGVTQTPKHLITATGQRVTLRCSPRSGDLSVYWYQQSLDQGLQFLIQYYNGEERAKGNILERFSAQQFPDLHSELNLSSLELGDSALYFCASSVSSLAGGLGEQFFGPGTRLTVL.

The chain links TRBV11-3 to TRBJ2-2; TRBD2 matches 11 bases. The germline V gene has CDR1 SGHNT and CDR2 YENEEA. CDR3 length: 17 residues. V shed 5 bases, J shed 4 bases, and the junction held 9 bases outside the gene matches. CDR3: CASSTEVLAGVTGELFF. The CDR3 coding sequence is TGTGCCAGCAGCACAGAGGTACTAGCGGGGGTCACCGGGGAGCTGTTTTTT.

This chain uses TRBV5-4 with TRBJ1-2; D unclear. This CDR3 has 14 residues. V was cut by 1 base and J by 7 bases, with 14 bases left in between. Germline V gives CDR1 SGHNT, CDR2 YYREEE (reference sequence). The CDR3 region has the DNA TGTGCCAGCAGCTTGTCAACTATGGTTGCTGGCTACACCTTC. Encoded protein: CASSLSTMVAGYTF.

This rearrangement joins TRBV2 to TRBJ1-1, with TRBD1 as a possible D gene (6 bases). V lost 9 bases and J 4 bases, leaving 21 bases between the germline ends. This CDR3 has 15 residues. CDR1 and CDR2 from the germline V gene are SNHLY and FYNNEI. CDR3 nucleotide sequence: TGTGCCAGATCCCCACCCCAAAGGGGGGCCACTGAAGCTTTCTTT. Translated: CARSPPQRGATEAFF. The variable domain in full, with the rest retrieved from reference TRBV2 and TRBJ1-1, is EPEVTQTPSHQVTQMGQEVILRCVPISNHLYFYWYRQILGQKVEFLVSFYNNEISEKSEIFDDQFSVERPDGSNFTLKIRSTKLEDSAMYFCARSPPQRGATEAFFGQGTRLTVV.

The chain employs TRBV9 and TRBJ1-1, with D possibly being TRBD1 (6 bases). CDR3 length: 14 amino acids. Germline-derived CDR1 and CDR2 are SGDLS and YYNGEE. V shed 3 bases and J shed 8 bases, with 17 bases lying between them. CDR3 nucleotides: TGTGCCAGCAGCGCCCCCCAGGGGCTTACCGAAGCTTTCTTT. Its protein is CASSAPQGLTEAFF.

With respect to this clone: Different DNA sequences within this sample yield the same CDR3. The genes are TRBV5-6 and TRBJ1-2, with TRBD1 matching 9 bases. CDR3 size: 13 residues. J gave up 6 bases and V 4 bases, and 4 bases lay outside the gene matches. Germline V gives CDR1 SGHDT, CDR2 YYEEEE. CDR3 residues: CASSLRQGDGYTF. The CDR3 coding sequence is TGTGCCAGCAGCCTCAGACAGGGGGATGGCTACACCTTC.

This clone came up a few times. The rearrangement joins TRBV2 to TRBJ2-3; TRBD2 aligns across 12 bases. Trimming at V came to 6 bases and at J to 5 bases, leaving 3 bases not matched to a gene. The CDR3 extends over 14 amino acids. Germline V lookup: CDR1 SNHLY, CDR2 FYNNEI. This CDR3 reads CASSGTSGLDTQYF. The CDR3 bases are TGTGCCAGCAGCGGGACTAGCGGGTTAGATACGCAGTATTTT.

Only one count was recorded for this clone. The chain's CDR3 is CASSSGGVNTEAFF. The CDR3 DNA sequence: TGTGCCAGCAGTTCAGGGGGCGTGAACACTGAAGCTTTCTTT. The genes are TRBV28 and TRBJ1-1; 8 nucleotides align to TRBD1. J was trimmed by 0 bases and V by 4 bases; bases with no gene match: 1. CDR3 length: 14 residues. Germline V gene lookup returns CDR1 MDHEN and CDR2 SYDVKM.

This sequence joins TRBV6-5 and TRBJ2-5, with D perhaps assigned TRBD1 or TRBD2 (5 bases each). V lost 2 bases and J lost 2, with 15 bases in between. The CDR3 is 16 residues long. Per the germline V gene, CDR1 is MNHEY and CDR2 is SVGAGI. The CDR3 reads CASSYRRDPRQETQYF. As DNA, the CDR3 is TGTGCCAGCAGTTACCGTCGGGACCCTCGGCAAGAGACCCAGTACTTC.

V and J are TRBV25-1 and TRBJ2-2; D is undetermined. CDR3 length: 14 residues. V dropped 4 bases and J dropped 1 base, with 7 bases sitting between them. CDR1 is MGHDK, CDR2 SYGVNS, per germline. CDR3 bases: TGTGCCAGCAGTGGCAATCAGAACACCGGGGAGCTGTTTTTT. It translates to CASSGNQNTGELFF.

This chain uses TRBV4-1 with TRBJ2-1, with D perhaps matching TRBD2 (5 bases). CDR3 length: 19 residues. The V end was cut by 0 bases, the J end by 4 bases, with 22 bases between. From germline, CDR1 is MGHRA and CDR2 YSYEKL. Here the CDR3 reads CASSQEDPALEGIYNEQFF. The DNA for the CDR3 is TGCGCCAGCAGCCAAGAAGACCCGGCACTAGAAGGAATTTACAATGAGCAGTTCTTC.

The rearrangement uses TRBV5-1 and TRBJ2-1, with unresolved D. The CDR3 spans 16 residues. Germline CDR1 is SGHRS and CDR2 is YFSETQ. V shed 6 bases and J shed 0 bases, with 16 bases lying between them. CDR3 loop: CASKRDIGSSYNEQFF. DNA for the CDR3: TGCGCCAGCAAACGAGACATCGGAAGCTCCTACAATGAGCAGTTCTTC.

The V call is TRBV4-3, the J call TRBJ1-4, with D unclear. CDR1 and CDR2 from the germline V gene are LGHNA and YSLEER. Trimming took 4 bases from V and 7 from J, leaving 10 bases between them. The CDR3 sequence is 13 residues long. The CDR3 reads CASSPRTGEKLFF. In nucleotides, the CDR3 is TGCGCCAGCAGCCCCCGGACCGGTGAAAAACTGTTTTTT.

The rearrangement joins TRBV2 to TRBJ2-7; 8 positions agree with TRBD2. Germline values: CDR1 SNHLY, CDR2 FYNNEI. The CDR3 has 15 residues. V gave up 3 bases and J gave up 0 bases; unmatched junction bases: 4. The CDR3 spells CASSEERGPSYEQYF. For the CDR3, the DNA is TGTGCCAGCAGTGAGGAGCGGGGGCCCTCCTACGAGCAGTACTTC.

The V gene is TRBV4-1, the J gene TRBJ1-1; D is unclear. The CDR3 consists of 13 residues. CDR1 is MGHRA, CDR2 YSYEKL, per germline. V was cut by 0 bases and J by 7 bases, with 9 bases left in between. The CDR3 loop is CASSQDGGNEAFF. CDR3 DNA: TGCGCCAGCAGCCAAGACGGCGGAAATGAAGCTTTCTTT.

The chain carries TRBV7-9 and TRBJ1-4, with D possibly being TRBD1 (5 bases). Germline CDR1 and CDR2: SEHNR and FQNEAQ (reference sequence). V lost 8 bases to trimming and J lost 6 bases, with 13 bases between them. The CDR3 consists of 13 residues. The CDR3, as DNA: TGTGCCAGCGACCTTCGGGGGGATGAAAAACTGTTTTTT. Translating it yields CASDLRGDEKLFF.

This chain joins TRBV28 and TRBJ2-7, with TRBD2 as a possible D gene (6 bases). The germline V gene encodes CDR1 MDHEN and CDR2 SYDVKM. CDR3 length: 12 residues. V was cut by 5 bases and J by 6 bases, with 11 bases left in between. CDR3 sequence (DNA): TGTGCCAGCAGTCGGGGGAAGGGCGAGCAGTACTTC. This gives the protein CASSRGKGEQYF.

The CDR3 bases are TGTGCCAGCAGTGATACCCCGGCCGGGGAGCTGTTTTTT. Its translation: CASSDTPAGELFF. V gene TRBV2 combines with J gene TRBJ2-2; no firm D call. Germline assignment: CDR1 SNHLY and CDR2 FYNNEI. This CDR3 spans 13 amino acids. Trimming shortened V by 3 bases and J by 6 bases, and 8 bases separated the two germline ends.

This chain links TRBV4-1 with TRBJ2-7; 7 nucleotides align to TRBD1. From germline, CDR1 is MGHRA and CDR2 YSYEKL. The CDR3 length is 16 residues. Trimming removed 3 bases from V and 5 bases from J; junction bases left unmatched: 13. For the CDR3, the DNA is TGCGCCAGCAGCCACTACATTAAGACAGGGTCGAACGAGCAGTACTTC. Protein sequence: CASSHYIKTGSNEQYF.

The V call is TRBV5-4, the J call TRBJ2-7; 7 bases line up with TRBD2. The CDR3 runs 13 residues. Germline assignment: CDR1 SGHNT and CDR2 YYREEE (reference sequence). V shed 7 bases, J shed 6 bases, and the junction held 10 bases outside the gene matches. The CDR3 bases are TGTGCCAGCTGCAGCGGGGCGGCCGGCGAGCAGTACTTC. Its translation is CASCSGAAGEQYF.

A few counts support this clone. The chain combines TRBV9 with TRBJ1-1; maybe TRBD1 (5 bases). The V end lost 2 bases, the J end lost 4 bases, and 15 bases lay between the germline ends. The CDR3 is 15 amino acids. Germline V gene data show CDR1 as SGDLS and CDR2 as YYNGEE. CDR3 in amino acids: CASSVSPRDGTEAFF. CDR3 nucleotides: TGTGCCAGCAGCGTCAGCCCCAGGGACGGCACTGAAGCTTTCTTT.

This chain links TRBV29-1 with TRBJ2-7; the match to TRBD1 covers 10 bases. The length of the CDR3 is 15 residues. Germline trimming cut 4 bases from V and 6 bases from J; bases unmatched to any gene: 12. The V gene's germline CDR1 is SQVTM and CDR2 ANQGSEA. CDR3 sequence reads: CSVVGARDRGGEQYF. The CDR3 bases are TGCAGCGTTGTGGGCGCCCGGGACAGGGGCGGCGAGCAGTACTTC.

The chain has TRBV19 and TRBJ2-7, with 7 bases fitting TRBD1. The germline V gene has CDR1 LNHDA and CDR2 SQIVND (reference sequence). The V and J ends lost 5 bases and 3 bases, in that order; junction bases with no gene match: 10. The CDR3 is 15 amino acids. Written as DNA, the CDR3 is TGTGCCAGTAGTTCCTCTTCCGGGACAGTCTACGAGCAGTACTTC. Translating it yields CASSSSSGTVYEQYF.